This T cell receptor (beta chain) was captured by sequencing in a study of identifying expanded T cells in peripheral blood (dated by TCRdb to between 2018 and 2021). Regarding the complete study: Technical replicates were generated by sequencing separate aliquots of the same genomic DNA pool, with four replicates compared pairwise.

There are a few counts of this clone. Its antigen remains undetermined. Base-call qualities are not available, and no considerably larger clone is one nucleotide away. Findings and caveats that apply to the study as a whole: Variance in clone template counts between two-week samples significantly increased with total template count across all healthy donors. The beta-binomial model significantly reduced the number of clones called differentially abundant and the false-positive rate across all healthy-donor time intervals. The authors expected that over much longer intervals, such as months to years, biological variance in healthy repertoires might increase even further. Between technical replicates the binomial model flagged approximately 1.3 differentially abundant clones, whereas over around 2 weeks the binomial model flagged about 15 and over roughly 4 weeks approximately 20.

The CDR3 covers 13 residues, taking in both the cysteine and the phenylalanine. Only CDR3 DNA is held: 39 bases, read in frame from base 1. CDR1 SGHRS and CDR2 YFSETQ were looked up in the germline V gene. Trimming costs V 4 bases and J 3 bases, and their ends lie 10 bases apart. TCRbeta CDR3 regions were profiled by bias-controlled multiplex PCR amplification of genomic DNA with the immunoSEQ Assay. From the authors' description of their analysis: The absolute abundance of each unique TCRbeta CDR3 region was quantified after sequences were collapsed and filtered. Differential abundance was assessed using a binomial (Fisher-equivalent) model and a beta-binomial model in which time-dependent variance fitted from healthy donors was added. Any clone with fewer than 5 combined templates was excluded, and a clone was called differentially abundant if its Benjamini-Hochberg FDR was below 0.01. Using the form v = (b*log(k)+a)^2, the beta-binomial variance was modeled as a function of the total template count across the two samples. Drawn from immuneACCESS, this table holds only the in-frame rearrangements with V and J called that TCRdb kept. Clones are partly lost; checked studies trace under half to an unresolved V gene and leave the rest unexplained. The V and J calls and clone size were taken over from that table, and D and trimming were inferred from the DNA. The sample table contains 100,000 to 150,000 clones; only one count was recorded for 75% to 90% of them. The ten largest clones represent roughly 7.9% of the sample.

During the collection period, no infections or other immune events were recorded for the healthy donors. Time-dependent variance in a beta-binomial model of T-cell clone differential abundance was calibrated using healthy-donor blood repertoires as a training cohort. The training cohort was composed of around ten healthy donors, 3 female and 7 male. An age range of about 29 to 65 years, with an average of around 44 years, was recorded for the donors. Whole blood, obtained from a commercial supplier, was collected from each healthy donor at three time points spaced approximately 13 days apart. For immunosequencing, genomic DNA was extracted from whole blood that had not been sorted.

This sequence was found in a person aged 18-70 years in good health. Source material: blood. The rearrangement combines TRBV5-1 with TRBJ1-2; there is no confident call for the D gene. The nucleotides read TGCGCCAGCAGCCCCTATGGGGACTATGGCTACACCTTC. Its protein is CASSPYGDYGYTF.